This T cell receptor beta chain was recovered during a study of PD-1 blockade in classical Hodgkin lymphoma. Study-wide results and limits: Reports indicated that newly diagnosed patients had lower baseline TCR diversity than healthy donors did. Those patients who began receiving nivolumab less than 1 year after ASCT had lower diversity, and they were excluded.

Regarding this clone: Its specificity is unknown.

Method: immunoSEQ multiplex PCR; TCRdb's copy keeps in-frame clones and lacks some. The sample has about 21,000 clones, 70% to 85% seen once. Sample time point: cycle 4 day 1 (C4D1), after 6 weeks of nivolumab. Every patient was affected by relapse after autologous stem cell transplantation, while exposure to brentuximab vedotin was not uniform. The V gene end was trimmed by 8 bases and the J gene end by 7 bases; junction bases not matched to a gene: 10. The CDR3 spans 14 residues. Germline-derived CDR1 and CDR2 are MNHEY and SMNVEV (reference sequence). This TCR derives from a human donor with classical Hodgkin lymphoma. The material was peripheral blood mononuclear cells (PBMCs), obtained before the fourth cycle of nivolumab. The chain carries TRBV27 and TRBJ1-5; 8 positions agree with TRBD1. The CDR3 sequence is CASGSFGTGQPQHF. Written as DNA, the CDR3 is TGTGCCAGCGGTTCGTTTGGGACAGGACAGCCCCAGCATTTT.